This T cell receptor (beta chain) is drawn from a study of low-dose radiotherapy and immunotherapy resistance in tumors. The time point here: after trial treatment. This sample's treatment: LDRT plus nivolumab, ipilimumab, low-dose cyclophosphamide and aspirin (RACIN trial). In this sample, this clonotype turned up many times. TRAV- and TRBV-specific primers were used for first-strand cDNA, which covered alpha and beta chains. With a V-primer adapter and a constant-region primer, TCRs were amplified for roughly 18 PCR cycles. Via MiXCR, TCRdb re-called the reads, giving one row per CDR3 protein. The top ten clones hold about 8.3% of a sample with 30,000 to 45,000 distinct CDR3 sequences, less than 25% of them seen once. V dropped 2 bases and J dropped 8 bases, with 21 bases sitting between them. CDR1 and CDR2 from the germline V gene are MGHDK and SYGVNS. This CDR3 contains 16 residues.

The sequence was obtained from a female donor with ovarian cancer. The input for sequencing was PBMCs, taken after low-dose radiotherapy plus immunotherapy. This rearrangement joins TRBV25-1 to TRBJ1-2, with D possibly matching TRBD1 (6 bases). CDR3 region: CASSETGTLSGWGYTF. The CDR3 bases are TGTGCCAGCAGTGAAACCGGGACACTCTCGGGATGGGGCTACACCTTC.